This T cell receptor beta chain was obtained from a study of CD4+ T cells in melanoma. The CDR3 runs 15 residues. V shed 5 bases and J shed 1 base, with 14 bases lying between them. The V gene's germline CDR1 is GTSNPN and CDR2 SVGIG (reference sequence). Here immunoSEQ multiplex PCR was the method, and the copy in TCRdb shows in-frame clones only, minus some. Counted here are roughly 52,000 clones, approximately 70% occurring once; the ten biggest clones make up under 5.5%. The origin of this receptor is a human donor with melanoma. The specimen sequenced was tumor tissue. This chain joins TRBV30 and TRBJ2-2; D remains unclear. The CDR3 here is CAWLLGLGNTGELFF. In DNA, the CDR3 is TGTGCCTGGCTACTGGGCTTGGGGAACACCGGGGAGCTGTTTTTT. The full variable domain, rest sourced from reference TRBV30 and TRBJ2-2, is SQTIHQWPATLVQPVGSPLSLECTVEGTSNPNLYWYRQAAGRGLQLLFYSVGIGQISSEVPQNLSASRPQDRQFILSSKKLLLSDSGFYLCAWLLGLGNTGELFFGEGSRLTVL.